This TCR beta chain stems from a study of blood T cell repertoires in COVID-19 (dated by TCRdb to 2018 to 2020). For the wider study: The collaborator samples originated in the United States, Italy and Spain and spanned the acute and convalescent phases of COVID-19. The prospective study material was composed of cDNA or gDNA derived from T cells, B-cell-depleted T cells, or PBMCs. Nearly every sample came with metadata listing a de-identified subject ID, COVID-19 status, age in years and sex. A freely available public database, intended as a resource for researchers studying the immune response to SARS-CoV-2, is where the repertoires were released. HLA class I and class II types, where available, came from metadata supplied by the sample provider rather than from assay-based typing. Deeply sampled blood TCRbeta repertoires from subjects exposed to, actively infected with, or recovered from COVID-19 were included in the dataset. The samples were drawn from the first 160 participants of the ongoing ImmuneRACE study and from 1,254 subjects provided by 6 global collaborators. Results the study describes overall, beyond this receptor: The amount of clinical and demographic metadata varied by source and participant and was provided uncurated.

The CDR3 spans 15 residues, from the cysteine through the phenylalanine. Only the CDR3 part of the read is kept: 45 bases, read in frame from the first base. Trimming removed 5 bases from V and 9 bases from J; the gene matches leave 8 bases unexplained. The germline V gene (reference sequence) provides CDR1 MNHEY and CDR2 SMNVEV. TCRbeta CDR3 regions were amplified from genomic DNA by means of the immunoSEQ Assay, a bias-controlled multiplex PCR. On the authors' methods: Within the assay, amplification of reference gene primers was used to estimate how many nucleated cells each sample contained. To quantify the absolute abundance of each unique TCRbeta CDR3 rearrangement, sequence reads were collapsed and filtered. For each sample, productive Simpson clonality was calculated as the square root of Simpson's diversity index across productive rearrangements. In its TCRdb copy, this immuneACCESS table keeps in-frame sequences only and misses some clones. Where compared with another copy, unresolved V genes explain less than half of these, and the others have no known cause. D and trimming were read from the DNA, whereas the V and J calls and clone size are those reported in that table. The sample profile shows about 14,000 clones; 80% to 90% of them were found once. 13% to 15% of the sample rests with the top ten.

Whole blood was collected in K2EDTA tubes by collaborating institutions according to the institutions' own protocols. For TCRbeta analysis, collaborator samples were shipped as frozen whole blood, as isolated PBMCs, or as DNA extracted from either sample type. To note about this clone: The antigen it binds to is not known. It has no much larger one-base neighbor in the sample; base qualities were not kept.

Rearrangement joined TRBV27 to TRBJ2-1; TRBD2 fits 12 bases in the junction. The receptor was isolated from a man aged 45 to 65 with active COVID-19. Sequencing used peripheral blood. The sequence in DNA is TGTGCCAGCAGTGGAACTAGCGGGAGGCTTCTTGAGCAGTTCTTC. It codes for CASSGTSGRLLEQFF.